What follows are 11 T cell receptor beta chains derived from one specimen sequenced in a study of control samples from healthy donors and cancer patients (dated by TCRdb to 2020 to 2022). Library creation used the immunoSEQ multiplex PCR assay. Entries here come from immuneACCESS through TCRdb and include only in-frame sequences with V and J called. Some clones fail to appear in such tables; in the studies checked, an unresolved V gene covers under half of the shortfall, and the cause of the remainder is unknown. The sample data list 100,000 to 110,000 clones, and roughly 87% of these were observed just once. The ten largest account for about 20% of the sample. Sequenced: blood. These receptors originate from a woman aged 45-60 years in good health.

The CDR3 loop is CASSSGQGDTGELFF. In nucleotides, the CDR3 is TGTGCCAGCAGCTCGGGACAGGGGGACACCGGGGAGCTGTTTTTT. The chain carries TRBV7-9 and TRBJ2-2, with 11 bases that match TRBD1. Trimming cost V 4 bases and J 3 bases; bases outside gene matches: 1. Per germline, CDR1 SEHNR and CDR2 FQNEAQ (reference sequence). The CDR3 extends over 15 amino acids. Looking up the rest from reference TRBV7-9 and TRBJ2-2 gives the full variable domain: DTGVSQNPRHKITKRGQNVTFRCDPISEHNRLYWYRQTLGQGPEFLTYFQNEAQLEKSRLLSDRFSAERPKGSFSTLEIQRTEQGDSAMYLCASSSGQGDTGELFFGEGSRLTVL.

The chain couples TRBV29-1 to TRBJ2-4, with 14 positions matching TRBD2. With 4 bases clipped from V and 3 bases from J, the junction kept 2 bases outside the gene matches. The CDR3 is 15 amino acids. The germline CDR1 and CDR2 sequences are SQVTM and ANQGSEA. CDR3 sequence reads: CSVAGLAGVKNIQYF. CDR3 bases: TGCAGCGTTGCGGGACTAGCGGGGGTCAAAAACATTCAGTACTTC.

The chain carries TRBV18 and TRBJ2-7, with 9 bases fitting TRBD1. The CDR3 length is 14 residues. V trimming: 6 bases; J trimming: 6 bases; junction bases outside the gene matches: 9. CDR1 is KGHSH, CDR2 LQKENI, per germline. CDR3 loop: CASSTGGGKGEQYF. The CDR3, as DNA: TGTGCCAGCTCCACAGGGGGCGGTAAGGGCGAGCAGTACTTC.

The chain recombines TRBV7-3 with TRBJ2-5, with D perhaps TRBD1 or TRBD2 (5 bases each). Germline V gene sequence: CDR1 SGHTA, CDR2 FQGTGA. CDR3 size: 15 residues. Deletions cut 3 bases from V and 0 bases from J, with 11 bases between. CDR3 sequence reads: CASSLGDRDQETQYF. The DNA for the CDR3 is TGTGCCAGCAGCTTGGGAGACAGAGACCAAGAGACCCAGTACTTC.

The rearrangement joins TRBV6-5 to TRBJ1-2; 7 bases align to TRBD1. The V gene end was trimmed by 6 bases and the J gene end by 4 bases; junction bases not matched to a gene: 11. In germline, CDR1 is MNHEY, CDR2 SVGAGI. The CDR3 consists of 15 residues. CDR3 nucleotides: TGTGCCAGCAGCCCAGACCGGACAGGACGCTATGGCTACACCTTC. It is translated as CASSPDRTGRYGYTF.

The chain links TRBV6-5 to TRBJ2-1; 10 nucleotides agree with TRBD2. Germline CDR1 MNHEY, CDR2 SVGAGI. The V segment lost 11 bases and the J segment 2 bases; nucleotides outside the gene matches: 6. The CDR3 is made up of 14 amino acids. CDR3 coding DNA: TGTGCCGTACATAGCGGGAGGACCTACAATGAGCAGTTCTTC. This sequence encodes CAVHSGRTYNEQFF.

The J gene is TRBJ2-4, the V gene TRBV10-3, with D perhaps TRBD2 (6 bases). This CDR3 has 16 residues. Between the trimmed V and J ends, which lost 0 bases and 2 bases, there was a span of 11 bases. From germline, CDR1 is ENHRY and CDR2 SYGVKD. Here the CDR3 reads CAISESLEGSKNIQYF. Written as DNA, the CDR3 is TGTGCCATCAGTGAGTCTTTGGAGGGTTCCAAAAACATTCAGTACTTC.

The V and J genes are TRBV23-1 and TRBJ1-5, with D perhaps TRBD1 (5 bases). TRBV23-1 is noted as an ORF with a role that remains uncertain. This CDR3 has 19 residues. With 5 bases removed from V and 1 base from J, the gap between germline ends came to 24 bases. CDR3 nucleotide sequence: TGCGCCAGCAGTGCGGGGTACGGCAGGGCTACGGGCAGCAATCAGCCCCAGCATTTT. Translated, it gives CASSAGYGRATGSNQPQHF.

Note on this clone: At one of its ends the junction is not consistent with the germline gene, which may arise from a read error. This chain links TRBV6-4 with TRBJ2-1; perhaps TRBD1 as D (6 bases). From germline, CDR1 is MRHNA and CDR2 SNTAGT. The CDR3 sequence is 16 residues long. The CDR3 sequence is CASSRWLSGDYTEQFF. The CDR3, as DNA: TGTGCCAGCAGTCGTTGGCTCTCAGGGGATTACACTGAGCAGTTCTTC.

The chain carries TRBV19 and TRBJ2-7, with D tentatively TRBD1 (5 bases). V lost 8 bases to trimming and J lost 0 bases, with 14 bases between them. From germline, CDR1 is LNHDA and CDR2 SQIVND (reference sequence). The CDR3 runs to 14 residues. The CDR3 spells CASRSTVSSYEQYV. In DNA form, the CDR3 reads TGTGCCAGTCGCTCGACAGTTAGCTCCTACGAGCAGTACGTC.

In the case of this clone: Other DNA sequences within the sample encode an identical CDR3. The chain joins TRBV5-1 to TRBJ2-3, with D possibly matching TRBD1 (5 bases). V shed 1 base and J shed 1 base, with 7 bases lying between them. The germline V gene has CDR1 SGHRS and CDR2 YFSETQ. CDR3 length equals 14 residues. CDR3 nucleotides: TGCGCCAGCAGCTTGTGGGGCGGCACAGATACGCAGTATTTT. It yields the protein CASSLWGGTDTQYF.